A selection of T cell receptor beta chains follows, all from one sample in a study of regulatory T cells in long-lasting Graves disease. A single record per CDR3 protein comes from TCRdb applying MiXCR to the multiplex PCR reads. The profile shows over 350,000 distinct CDR3 sequences, about 15% of them singletons. These same records also appear under a second study, on T cells in Graves' hyperthyroidism and ophthalmopathy.

The sequenced sample was peripheral blood mononuclear cells (PBMCs), obtained at new diagnosis, from a patient treated with antithyroid drugs. The source is a woman in her thirties or forties with Graves disease. Both conserved end residues are part of each CDR3. Part of the rows lack a size; the others show once, few, many or a class for expanded clones.

clone_size: -
v_call: TRBV18
j_call: TRBJ1-3
cdr3_aa: CASSSDRGGNTIYF

clone_size: many
v_call: TRBV7-6
j_call: TRBJ2-1
cdr3_aa: CASSLAGGGHNEQFF

clone_size: few
v_call: TRBV20-1
j_call: TRBJ2-7
cdr3_aa: CSARGTRAYEQYF

clone_size: -
v_call: TRBV20-1
j_call: TRBJ2-1
cdr3_aa: CSAPGLSFYNEQFF

clone_size: many
v_call: TRBV11-2
j_call: TRBJ2-7
cdr3_aa: CASSLVPAYEQYF

clone_size: many
v_call: TRBV7-8
j_call: TRBJ2-2
cdr3_aa: CASSPFEVSANTGELFF

clone_size: few
v_call: TRBV5-5
j_call: TRBJ2-1
cdr3_aa: CASSLAVGLAGDVNEQFF

clone_size: -
v_call: TRBV29-1
j_call: TRBJ2-7
cdr3_aa: CSVFRLAGGYEQYF

clone_size: many
v_call: TRBV11-3
j_call: TRBJ1-4
cdr3_aa: CASSDRGQYNEKLFF

clone_size: many
v_call: TRBV6-2/TRBV6-3
j_call: TRBJ1-1
cdr3_aa: CASSWDRGPSEAFF

clone_size: many
v_call: TRBV15
j_call: TRBJ1-1
cdr3_aa: CATSRGRQGQNTEAFF

clone_size: few
v_call: TRBV6-2/TRBV6-3
j_call: TRBJ1-5
cdr3_aa: CATQSSGQPQHF

clone_size: many
v_call: TRBV28
j_call: TRBJ2-7
cdr3_aa: CASSDIYEQYF

clone_size: few
v_call: TRBV12-3/TRBV12-4
j_call: TRBJ1-1
cdr3_aa: CASSPLRDVNTEAFF

clone_size: few
v_call: TRBV18
j_call: TRBJ1-5
cdr3_aa: CASSPDRDQPQHF

clone_size: many
v_call: TRBV30
j_call: TRBJ1-4
cdr3_aa: CAWSVDLREQKLFF

clone_size: medium-sized
v_call: TRBV11-2
j_call: TRBJ2-1
cdr3_aa: CASSSPGDFIGLNEQFF

clone_size: few
v_call: TRBV27
j_call: TRBJ2-1
cdr3_aa: CASSSMTGTAYNERFF

clone_size: many
v_call: TRBV29-1
j_call: TRBJ2-7
cdr3_aa: CSAIPTSGSNEQYF

clone_size: -
v_call: TRBV12-5
j_call: TRBJ1-5
cdr3_aa: CASGGGAGRMWPQHF

clone_size: many
v_call: TRBV10-1
j_call: TRBJ2-1
cdr3_aa: CASSEPPGTSGRNGSYNEQFF

clone_size: many
v_call: TRBV20-1
j_call: TRBJ2-3
cdr3_aa: CSARGGQETVTDTQYF

clone_size: many
v_call: TRBV11-2
j_call: TRBJ2-3
cdr3_aa: CASSSRTSPPDTQYF

clone_size: many
v_call: TRBV7-7
j_call: TRBJ2-7
cdr3_aa: CASSLDRAGEQYF

clone_size: few
v_call: TRBV7-6
j_call: TRBJ2-7
cdr3_aa: CASSAGASGYSVQYF

clone_size: many
v_call: TRBV2
j_call: TRBJ2-6
cdr3_aa: CASSEGDSGANVLTF

clone_size: many
v_call: TRBV12-3/TRBV12-4
j_call: TRBJ2-1
cdr3_aa: CASSLMNNEQFF

clone_size: -
v_call: TRBV27
j_call: TRBJ1-1
cdr3_aa: CASKQQGGNTEAFF

clone_size: few
v_call: TRBV28
j_call: TRBJ2-1
cdr3_aa: CASSPGLAGPESLLDEQFF

clone_size: many
v_call: TRBV28
j_call: TRBJ2-7
cdr3_aa: CASSLSGYEQYF

clone_size: few
v_call: TRBV27
j_call: TRBJ2-7
cdr3_aa: CASSVKLAGGNYEQYF